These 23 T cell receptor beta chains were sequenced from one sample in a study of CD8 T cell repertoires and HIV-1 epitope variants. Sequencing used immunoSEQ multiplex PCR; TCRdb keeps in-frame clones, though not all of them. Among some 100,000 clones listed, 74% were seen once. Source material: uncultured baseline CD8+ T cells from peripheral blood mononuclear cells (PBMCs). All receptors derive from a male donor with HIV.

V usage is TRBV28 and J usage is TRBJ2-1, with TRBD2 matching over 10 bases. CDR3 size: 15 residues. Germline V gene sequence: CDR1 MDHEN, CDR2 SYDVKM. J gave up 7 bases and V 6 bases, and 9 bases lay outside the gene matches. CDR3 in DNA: TGTGCCAGCAGACTTACTAGCGGGATTGGTAATGAGCAGTTCTTC. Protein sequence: CASRLTSGIGNEQFF.

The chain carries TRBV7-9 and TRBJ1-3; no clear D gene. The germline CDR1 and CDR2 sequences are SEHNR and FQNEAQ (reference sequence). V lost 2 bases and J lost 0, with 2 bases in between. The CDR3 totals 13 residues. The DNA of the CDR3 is TGTGCCAGCAGCTTAAACTCTGGAAACACCATATATTTT. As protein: CASSLNSGNTIYF.

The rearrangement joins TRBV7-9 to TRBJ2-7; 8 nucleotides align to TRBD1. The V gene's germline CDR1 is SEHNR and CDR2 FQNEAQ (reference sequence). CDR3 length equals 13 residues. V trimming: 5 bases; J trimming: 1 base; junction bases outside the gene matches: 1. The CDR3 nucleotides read TGTGCCAGCAGCCAGGGGGCATCCTACGAGCAGTACTTC. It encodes CASSQGASYEQYF.

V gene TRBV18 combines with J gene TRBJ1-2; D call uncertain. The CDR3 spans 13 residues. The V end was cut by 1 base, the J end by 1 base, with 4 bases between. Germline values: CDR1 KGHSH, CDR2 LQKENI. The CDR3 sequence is CASSPQNNYGYTF. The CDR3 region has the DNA TGTGCCAGCTCACCACAGAATAACTATGGCTACACCTTC.

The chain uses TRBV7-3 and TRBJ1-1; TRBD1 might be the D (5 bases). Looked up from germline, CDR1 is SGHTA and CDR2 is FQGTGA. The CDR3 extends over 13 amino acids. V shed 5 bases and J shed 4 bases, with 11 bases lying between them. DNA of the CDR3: TGTGCCAGCAGCCTAGGGGCGGCCACTGAAGCTTTCTTT. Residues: CASSLGAATEAFF.

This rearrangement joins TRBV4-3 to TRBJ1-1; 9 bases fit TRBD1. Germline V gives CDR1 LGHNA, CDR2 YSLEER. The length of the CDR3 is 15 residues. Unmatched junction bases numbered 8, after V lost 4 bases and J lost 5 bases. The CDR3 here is CASSPQGTGLTEAFF. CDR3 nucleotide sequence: TGCGCCAGCAGCCCTCAAGGGACAGGGTTAACTGAAGCTTTCTTT.

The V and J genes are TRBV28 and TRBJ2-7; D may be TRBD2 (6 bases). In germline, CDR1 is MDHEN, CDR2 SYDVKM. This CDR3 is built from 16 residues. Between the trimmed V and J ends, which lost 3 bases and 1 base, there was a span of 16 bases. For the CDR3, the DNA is TGTGCCAGCAGTTTTAGACGGGACTCTCCTTCCTACGAGCAGTACTTC. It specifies CASSFRRDSPSYEQYF. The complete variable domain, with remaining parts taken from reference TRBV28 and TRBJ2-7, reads DVKVTQSSRYLVKRTGEKVFLECVQDMDHENMFWYRQDPGLGLRLIYFSYDVKMKEKGDIPEGYSVSREKKERFSLILESASTNQTSMYLCASSFRRDSPSYEQYFGPGTRLTVT.

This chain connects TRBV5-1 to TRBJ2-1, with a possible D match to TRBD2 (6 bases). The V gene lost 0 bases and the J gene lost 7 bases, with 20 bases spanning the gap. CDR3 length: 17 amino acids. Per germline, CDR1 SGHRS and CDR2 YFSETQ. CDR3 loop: CASSLGYGGTNRNEQFF. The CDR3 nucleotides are TGCGCCAGCAGCTTGGGGTACGGCGGGACCAACAGAAATGAGCAGTTCTTC.

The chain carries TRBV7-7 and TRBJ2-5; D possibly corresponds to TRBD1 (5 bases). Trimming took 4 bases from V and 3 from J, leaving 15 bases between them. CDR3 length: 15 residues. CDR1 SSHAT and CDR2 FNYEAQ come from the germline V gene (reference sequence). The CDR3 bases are TGTGCCAGCAGCTCAGGGTTGGGGATGAAAGAGACCCAGTACTTC. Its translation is CASSSGLGMKETQYF.

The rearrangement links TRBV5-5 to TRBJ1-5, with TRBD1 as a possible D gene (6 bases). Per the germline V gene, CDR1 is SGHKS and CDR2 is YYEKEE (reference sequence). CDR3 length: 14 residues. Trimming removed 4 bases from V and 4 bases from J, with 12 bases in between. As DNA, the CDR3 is TGTGCCAGCAGCCGAGGACAGCCGAATCAGCCCCAGCATTTT. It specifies CASSRGQPNQPQHF.

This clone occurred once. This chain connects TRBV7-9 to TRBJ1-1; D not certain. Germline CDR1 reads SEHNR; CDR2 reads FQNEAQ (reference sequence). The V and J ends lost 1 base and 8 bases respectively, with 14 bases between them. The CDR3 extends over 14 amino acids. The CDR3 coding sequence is TGTGCCAGCAGCTTAGATCAGATACAGCGAGAAGCTTTCTTT. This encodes CASSLDQIQREAFF. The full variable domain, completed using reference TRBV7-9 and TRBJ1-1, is DTGVSQNPRHKITKRGQNVTFRCDPISEHNRLYWYRQTLGQGPEFLTYFQNEAQLEKSRLLSDRFSAERPKGSFSTLEIQRTEQGDSAMYLCASSLDQIQREAFFGQGTRLTVV.

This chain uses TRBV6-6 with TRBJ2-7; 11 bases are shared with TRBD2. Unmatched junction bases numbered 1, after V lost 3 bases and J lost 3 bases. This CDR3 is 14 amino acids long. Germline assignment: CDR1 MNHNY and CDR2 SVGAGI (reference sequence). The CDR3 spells CASSYSGGGYEQYF. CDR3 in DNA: TGTGCCAGCAGTTATAGCGGGGGGGGCTACGAGCAGTACTTC.

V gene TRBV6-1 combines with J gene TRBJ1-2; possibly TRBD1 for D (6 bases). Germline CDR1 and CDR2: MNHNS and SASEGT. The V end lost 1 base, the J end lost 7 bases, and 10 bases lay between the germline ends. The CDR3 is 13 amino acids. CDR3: CASSEGTVSGYTF. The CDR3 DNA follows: TGTGCCAGCAGTGAAGGGACAGTAAGTGGCTACACCTTC.

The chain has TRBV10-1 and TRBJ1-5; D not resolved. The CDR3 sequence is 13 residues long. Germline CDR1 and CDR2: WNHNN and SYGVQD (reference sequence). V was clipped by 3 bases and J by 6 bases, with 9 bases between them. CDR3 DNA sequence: TGCGCCAGCAGTGATTTCAGCCCTCAGCCCCAGCATTTT. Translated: CASSDFSPQPQHF.

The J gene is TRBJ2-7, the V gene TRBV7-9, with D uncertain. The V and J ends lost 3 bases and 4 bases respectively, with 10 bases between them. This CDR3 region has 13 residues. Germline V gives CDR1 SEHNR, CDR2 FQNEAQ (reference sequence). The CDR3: CASSFGDGYEQYF. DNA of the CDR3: TGTGCCAGCAGCTTCGGCGACGGATACGAGCAGTACTTC.

The chain's CDR3 is CASSLRPSNSPLHF. DNA for the CDR3: TGCGCCAGCAGCCTCAGGCCCTCCAATTCACCCCTCCACTTT. V usage is TRBV5-1 and J usage is TRBJ1-6; no clear D. Per the germline V gene, CDR1 is SGHRS and CDR2 is YFSETQ. Between the trimmed V and J ends, which lost 4 bases and 7 bases, there was a span of 12 bases. The length of the CDR3 is 14 residues.

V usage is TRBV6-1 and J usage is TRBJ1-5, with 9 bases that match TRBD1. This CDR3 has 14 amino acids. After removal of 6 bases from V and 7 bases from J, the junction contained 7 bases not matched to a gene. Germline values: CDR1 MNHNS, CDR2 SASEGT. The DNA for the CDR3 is TGTGCCAGCAGCCCCGGGACAGGGATACAGCCCCAGCATTTT. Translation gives CASSPGTGIQPQHF.

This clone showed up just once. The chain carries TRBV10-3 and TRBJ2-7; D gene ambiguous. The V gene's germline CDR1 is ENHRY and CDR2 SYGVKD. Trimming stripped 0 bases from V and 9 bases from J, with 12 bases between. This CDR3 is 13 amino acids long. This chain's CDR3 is CAISESQESSQYF. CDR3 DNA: TGTGCCATCAGTGAGTCGCAGGAATCGTCGCAGTACTTC.

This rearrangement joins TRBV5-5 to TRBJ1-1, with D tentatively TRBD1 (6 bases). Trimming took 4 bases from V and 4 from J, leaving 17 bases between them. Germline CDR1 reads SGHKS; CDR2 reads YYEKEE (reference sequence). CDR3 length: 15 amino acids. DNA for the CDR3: TGTGCCAGCAGCCCGACCCTCGGGGGGCCCACTGAAGCTTTCTTT. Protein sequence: CASSPTLGGPTEAFF.

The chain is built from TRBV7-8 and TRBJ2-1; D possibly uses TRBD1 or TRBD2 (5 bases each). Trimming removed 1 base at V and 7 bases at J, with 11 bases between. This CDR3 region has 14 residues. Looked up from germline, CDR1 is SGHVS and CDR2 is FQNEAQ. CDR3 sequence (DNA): TGTGCCAGCAGCTTAGAATGGGGGTCAAATGAGCAGTTCTTC. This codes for CASSLEWGSNEQFF.

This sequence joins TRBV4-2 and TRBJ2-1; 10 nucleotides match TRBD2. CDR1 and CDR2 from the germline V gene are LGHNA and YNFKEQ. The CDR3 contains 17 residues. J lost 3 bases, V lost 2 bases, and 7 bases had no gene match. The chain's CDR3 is CASSQTLAGAHYNEQFF. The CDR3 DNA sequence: TGTGCCAGCAGCCAAACCCTAGCGGGAGCTCACTACAATGAGCAGTTCTTC.

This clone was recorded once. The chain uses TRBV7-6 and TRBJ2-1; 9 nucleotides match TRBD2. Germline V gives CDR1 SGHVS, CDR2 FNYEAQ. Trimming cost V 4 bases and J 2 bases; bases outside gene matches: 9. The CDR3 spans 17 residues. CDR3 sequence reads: CASSSRLAERTYNEQFF. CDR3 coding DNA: TGTGCCAGCAGCTCAAGACTAGCGGAAAGGACCTACAATGAGCAGTTCTTC.

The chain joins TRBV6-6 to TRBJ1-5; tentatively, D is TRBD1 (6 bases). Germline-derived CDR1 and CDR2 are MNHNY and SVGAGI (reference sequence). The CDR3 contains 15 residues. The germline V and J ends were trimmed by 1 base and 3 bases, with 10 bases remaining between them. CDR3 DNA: TGTGCCAGCAGTTACTTCCGACAGGACAATCAGCCCCAGCATTTT. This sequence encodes CASSYFRQDNQPQHF.